This TCR beta chain was sequenced during a study of OX40 agonist ivuxolimab in advanced cancers. The wider study: Intravenous ivuxolimab at 0.01 to 10 mg/kg was given to patients every 2 weeks.

Concerning this clone itself: The junction differs from germline at one of its ends, possibly a read error.

The protocol was immunoSEQ multiplex PCR, while the TCRdb copy is restricted to in-frame clones and leaves out a portion. The table lists around 72,000 clones, 86% of them singletons. The germline gives CDR1 LNHDA, CDR2 SQIVND (reference sequence). CDR3 size: 14 residues. This TCR was sampled from an adult with an advanced solid tumor such as melanoma, head and neck, liver or kidney cancer. The V call is TRBV19, the J call TRBJ2-1; no clear D. The sequenced sample was CD4+ or CD8+ T cells sorted from blood, obtained in a trial of the OX40 agonist ivuxolimab. CDR3: CASSIPPKGWDFIF. The CDR3 region has the DNA TGTGCCAGTAGTATTCCCCCTAAGGGATGGGATTTTATCTTC.